What follows are 11 T cell receptor beta chains derived from one specimen sequenced in a study of blood T cell repertoires in COVID-19. The data were produced by immunoSEQ multiplex PCR, yet TCRdb's version contains in-frame clones alone and is incomplete. Counted here are around 100,000 clones, approximately 82% occurring once; the ten biggest clones make up over 7.5%. The sample consisted of peripheral blood. These receptors were taken from a man aged 55 to 70 with active or convalescent COVID-19.

This chain joins TRBV27 and TRBJ2-1; weak D call: TRBD1 (7 bases). CDR1 is MNHEY and CDR2 is SMNVEV in the germline V gene (reference sequence). The CDR3 runs to 16 residues. The V and J ends lost 0 bases and 4 bases respectively, with 13 bases between them. The CDR3, as DNA: TGTGCCAGCAGTTTATCGGGGCAGGGGGGATACAATGAGCAGTTCTTC. The encoded protein is CASSLSGQGGYNEQFF.

The genes are TRBV5-1 and TRBJ2-1, with D possibly TRBD2 on 6 matching bases. The CDR3 runs 17 residues. V was pared by 3 bases and J by 2 bases, with 18 bases between. Germline loops: CDR1 SGHRS, CDR2 YFSETQ. The CDR3 is CASSSRGWETAYNEQFF. The CDR3 nucleotides are TGCGCCAGCAGCTCGCGGGGTTGGGAGACGGCCTACAATGAGCAGTTCTTC.

This chain joins TRBV5-6 and TRBJ2-1, with D maybe TRBD2 (5 bases). The germline V and J ends were trimmed by 1 base and 3 bases, with 5 bases remaining between them. The CDR3 length is 13 residues. Germline values: CDR1 SGHDT, CDR2 YYEEEE. CDR3 DNA: TGTGCCAGCAGCTTGCGGGACTACAATGAGCAGTTCTTC. Encoded protein: CASSLRDYNEQFF.

The chain couples TRBV3-1 (or the pseudogene TRBV3-2) to TRBJ2-3, with D possibly TRBD2 on 5 matching bases. The length of the CDR3 is 15 residues. Germline values: CDR1 LGHDT, CDR2 YNNKEL (reference sequence). The V end was cut by 3 bases, the J end by 0 bases, with 10 bases between. CDR3 region: CASSHSGSSTDTQYF. The CDR3 nucleotides are TGTGCCAGCAGCCACAGCGGTTCTAGCACAGATACGCAGTATTTT.

The chain carries TRBV23-1 and TRBJ1-5; D unclear. TRBV23-1 qualifies as an ORF whose function is uncertain. The CDR3 consists of 18 residues. With 0 bases removed from V and 1 base from J, the gap between germline ends came to 16 bases. The CDR3 DNA reads as TGCGCCAGCAGTCAATCGAAGGTTTCGGGGTTCAGCAATCAGCCCCAGCATTTT. Protein sequence: CASSQSKVSGFSNQPQHF.

The V call is TRBV24-1, the J call TRBJ2-3; no reliable D call. Germline-derived CDR1 and CDR2 are KGHDR and SFDVKD. Trimming stripped 4 bases from V and 0 bases from J, with 13 bases between. The CDR3 is 16 residues long. This CDR3 reads CATSDPTGTSTDTQYF. The CDR3 DNA is TGTGCCACCAGTGACCCGACGGGTACTAGCACAGATACGCAGTATTTT.

The rearrangement uses TRBV5-5 and TRBJ2-5, with D perhaps TRBD2 (6 bases). The CDR3 has 16 amino acids. Germline CDR1 is SGHKS and CDR2 is YYEKEE (reference sequence). Trimming took off 1 base at V and 2 bases at J, with 15 bases between the two ends. In nucleotides, the CDR3 is TGTGCCAGCAGCTTGATATTGGGGGGAGGACAAGAGACCCAGTACTTC. Protein sequence: CASSLILGGGQETQYF.

The chain is built from TRBV2 and TRBJ1-2; weak D call: TRBD1 (5 bases). In germline, CDR1 is SNHLY, CDR2 FYNNEI. CDR3 length: 13 amino acids. Trimming removed 6 bases at V and 4 bases at J, with 12 bases between. CDR3: CASSSGLPYGYTF. CDR3 nucleotides: TGTGCCAGCAGCTCGGGACTGCCCTATGGCTACACCTTC. The variable domain in full, with the rest retrieved from reference TRBV2 and TRBJ1-2, is EPEVTQTPSHQVTQMGQEVILRCVPISNHLYFYWYRQILGQKVEFLVSFYNNEISEKSEIFDDQFSVERPDGSNFTLKIRSTKLEDSAMYFCASSSGLPYGYTFGSGTRLTVV.

Here the CDR3 reads CASINRGLWGNTIYF. The CDR3 DNA reads TGTGCCAGCATTAACAGGGGGCTATGGGGAAACACCATATATTTT. The genes are TRBV6-4 and TRBJ1-3; 9 nucleotides align to TRBD1. There are 15 residues in the CDR3. Germline trimming cut 7 bases from V and 4 bases from J; bases unmatched to any gene: 8. Germline CDR1 MRHNA, CDR2 SNTAGT.

This sequence joins TRBV7-9 and TRBJ1-2; TRBD1 is a possible D gene (6 bases). The V gene lost 5 bases and the J gene lost 5 bases, with 12 bases spanning the gap. CDR1 SEHNR and CDR2 FQNEAQ come from the germline V gene (reference sequence). The CDR3 spans 13 residues. The CDR3 nucleotides are TGTGCCAGCAGCCTCGGCAGGGGATATGGCTACACCTTC. Amino acid sequence: CASSLGRGYGYTF.

The sample holds a few counts of this clone. The gene calls are TRBV11-2 and TRBJ1-1; D is perhaps TRBD1 (5 bases). The CDR3 is 13 amino acids. Trimming removed 6 bases at V and 1 base at J, with 9 bases between. CDR1 SGHAT and CDR2 FQNNGV come from the germline V gene. CDR3 sequence: CASRIQGNTEAFF. Written as DNA, the CDR3 is TGTGCCAGCAGAATTCAGGGGAACACTGAAGCTTTCTTT.